This T cell receptor beta chain was obtained from a study of control samples from healthy donors and cancer patients. The CDR3 totals 15 residues. Looked up from germline, CDR1 is MNHNS and CDR2 is SASEGT. The V segment lost 0 bases and the J segment 5 bases; nucleotides outside the gene matches: 5. TCRdb's table, derived via immunoSEQ multiplex PCR, lists solely in-frame clones and lacks some. The sample yields approximately 110,000 clones, around 82% seen once. This chain links TRBV6-1 with TRBJ1-1; 8 positions match TRBD1. The clonotype originates from a woman aged 45-65 years in good health. Sequences were obtained from blood. The chain's CDR3 is CASSEALQGVTEAFF. The CDR3 nucleotides read TGTGCCAGCAGTGAAGCGCTACAGGGGGTGACTGAAGCTTTCTTT.